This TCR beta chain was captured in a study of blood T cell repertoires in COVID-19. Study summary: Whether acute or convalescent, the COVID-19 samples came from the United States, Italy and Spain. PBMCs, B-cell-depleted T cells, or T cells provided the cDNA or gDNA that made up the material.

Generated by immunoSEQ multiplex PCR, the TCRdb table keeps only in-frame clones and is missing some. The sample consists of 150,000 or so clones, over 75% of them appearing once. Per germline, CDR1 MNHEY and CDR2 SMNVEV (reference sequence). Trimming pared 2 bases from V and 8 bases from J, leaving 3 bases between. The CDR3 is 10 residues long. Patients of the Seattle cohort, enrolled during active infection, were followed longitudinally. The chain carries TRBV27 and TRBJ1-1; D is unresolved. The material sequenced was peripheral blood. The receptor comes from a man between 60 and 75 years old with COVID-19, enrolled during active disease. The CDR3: CASSLQEAFF. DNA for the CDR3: TGTGCCAGCAGTTTACAGGAAGCTTTCTTT.